Listed here is a single T cell receptor beta chain. Authors' processing steps: The assay estimated nucleated cells by amplifying reference gene primers. Clones were read by immunoSEQ multiplex PCR, and TCRdb kept only the in-frame ones, dropping some. V and J calls and clone size follow that table, whereas D and trimming were derived from the DNA. The table includes more than 45,000 clones, 88% detected once. The sample is drawn from a study of blood T cell repertoires in COVID-19. Across the whole study: The cDNA or gDNA used as material had been derived from T cells, B-cell-depleted T cells, or PBMCs.

CDR3 size: 16 residues. Germline V gene data show CDR1 as SGHVS and CDR2 as FQNEAQ. The V end lost 1 base, the J end lost 0 bases, and 12 bases lay between the germline ends. This sequence originates from a woman aged 70-85 years with active COVID-19. V and J are TRBV7-8 and TRBJ1-1; D perhaps matches TRBD1 (5 bases). Material: peripheral blood. The CDR3 region has the DNA TGTGCCAGCAGCTTAGAGTCAGGGAGGTTGAACACTGAAGCTTTCTTT. As protein: CASSLESGRLNTEAFF.